The 26 T cell receptor beta chains presented below share a single source sample, sequenced in a study of shared clonotypes between healthy human individuals. TCRdb's table, derived via immunoSEQ multiplex PCR, lists solely in-frame clones and lacks some. Of 650,000 to 800,000 clones detected, around 92% appear once; the ten largest clones hold approximately 25%. The naive CD8 fraction comprised CD45RO-negative cells positively selected for CCR7 and excluded terminally differentiated effector memory CD45RA+ cells. Sequenced sample: naive CD8+ T cells sorted from blood. These receptors were taken from a man aged 25 to 40 in good health.

V and J are TRBV7-2 and TRBJ2-5; D remains ambiguous. The CDR3 extends over 14 amino acids. Between the trimmed V and J ends, which lost 5 bases and 3 bases, there was a span of 13 bases. Germline V CDR1 and CDR2: SGHTA, FQGNSA. The chain's CDR3 is CASSHLTPKETQYF. As DNA, the CDR3 is TGTGCCAGCAGCCATTTAACTCCTAAAGAGACCCAGTACTTC.

The chain combines TRBV5-4 with TRBJ2-1; 11 bases are shared with TRBD2. J lost 7 bases, V lost 0 bases, and 3 bases had no gene match. The CDR3 covers 15 residues. CDR1 is SGHNT, CDR2 YYREEE, per germline (reference sequence). CDR3 sequence (DNA): TGTGCCAGCAGCTTGGGGCTAGCGGGAGGAAATGAGCAGTTCTTC. Encoded protein: CASSLGLAGGNEQFF.

The J gene is TRBJ2-7, the V gene TRBV5-1; D is unclear. V lost 0 bases and J lost 7, with 14 bases in between. The CDR3 is 14 residues long. The germline gives CDR1 SGHRS, CDR2 YFSETQ. The chain's CDR3 is CASSLGSGPPEQYF. DNA for the CDR3: TGCGCCAGCAGCTTGGGCAGTGGTCCACCGGAGCAGTACTTC.

This clone was recorded only once. The chain recombines TRBV19 with TRBJ2-7; 7 bases are a match to TRBD1. The CDR3 loop spans 14 amino acids. V lost 3 bases to trimming and J lost 3 bases; unmatched junction nucleotides: 5. In germline, CDR1 is LNHDA, CDR2 SQIVND (reference sequence). CDR3 DNA: TGTGCCAGTAGTATCGGGACAGCCGGCTACGAGCAGTACTTC. It yields the protein CASSIGTAGYEQYF.

In this sample, this clone turned up once. The V gene is TRBV9, the J gene TRBJ2-2, with 12 bases lining up with TRBD2. Germline assignment: CDR1 SGDLS and CDR2 YYNGEE. J gave up 6 bases and V 1 base, and 7 bases lay outside the gene matches. CDR3 size: 17 residues. The CDR3: CASSVTGTSGFSGELFF. As DNA, the CDR3 is TGTGCCAGCAGCGTAACAGGGACTAGCGGGTTCTCCGGGGAGCTGTTTTTT.

The chain joins TRBV10-2 to TRBJ1-4; unclear D gene. Germline CDR1 and CDR2: WSHSY and SAAADI. The CDR3 has 15 residues. V lost 0 bases, J lost 4 bases, and 9 bases lay in between. The CDR3 region has the DNA TGCGCCAGCAGTGAGTCCTACCGAGATAATGAAAAACTGTTTTTT. It yields the protein CASSESYRDNEKLFF.

This clone came up once. The chain recombines TRBV29-1 with TRBJ2-1; TRBD1 matches 8 bases. Germline V gives CDR1 SQVTM, CDR2 ANQGSEA. Trimming took 4 bases from V and 4 from J; bases not matched to a gene: 3. CDR3 length: 13 residues. CDR3 sequence: CSVVGQAYNEQFF. The CDR3 nucleotides read TGCAGCGTTGTGGGACAGGCTTACAATGAGCAGTTCTTC.

The rearrangement links TRBV10-3 to TRBJ2-1; D is unclear. CDR3 length: 16 residues. The V gene's germline CDR1 is ENHRY and CDR2 SYGVKD. Trimming left V 3 bases short and J 4 bases short, with 16 bases between. CDR3 DNA: TGTGCCATCAGTGAAACTACCACCTTCTCGTACAATGAGCAGTTCTTC. Its protein is CAISETTTFSYNEQFF.

This clone was seen only once. This rearrangement joins TRBV2 to TRBJ1-2; D unresolved. V lost 7 bases and J lost 6, with 6 bases in between. CDR1 is SNHLY, CDR2 FYNNEI, per germline. This CDR3 has 10 amino acids. The CDR3 nucleotides read TGTGCCAGCACCTTTGATGGCTACACCTTC. It yields the protein CASTFDGYTF. Together with reference TRBV2 and TRBJ1-2, the CDR3 gives the full variable domain: EPEVTQTPSHQVTQMGQEVILRCVPISNHLYFYWYRQILGQKVEFLVSFYNNEISEKSEIFDDQFSVERPDGSNFTLKIRSTKLEDSAMYFCASTFDGYTFGSGTRLTVV.

The J gene is TRBJ2-5, the V gene TRBV5-1; 8 nucleotides line up with TRBD1. In germline, CDR1 is SGHRS, CDR2 YFSETQ. Trimming took 3 bases from V and 3 from J; bases not matched to a gene: 7. The CDR3 length is 15 residues. This chain's CDR3 is CASSSADREEETQYF. CDR3 in DNA: TGCGCCAGCAGCTCGGCGGACAGGGAGGAAGAGACCCAGTACTTC.

The chain employs TRBV11-2 and TRBJ2-1; D unclear. The CDR3 spans 14 residues. V lost 0 bases to trimming and J lost 3 bases, with 6 bases between them. Germline lookup yields CDR1 SGHAT and CDR2 FQNNGV. The CDR3 DNA follows: TGTGCCAGCAGCTTAGATGGGAACTACAATGAGCAGTTCTTC. It translates to CASSLDGNYNEQFF.

The V gene is TRBV28, the J gene TRBJ2-7; D is unresolved. The CDR3 has 15 residues. Trimming stripped 2 bases from V and 0 bases from J, with 11 bases between. CDR1 is MDHEN, CDR2 SYDVKM, per germline. DNA for the CDR3: TGTGCCAGCAGTTTAAAGGGTCGGTCCTCCTACGAGCAGTACTTC. Translation gives CASSLKGRSSYEQYF.

The chain carries TRBV10-3 and TRBJ2-5; D perhaps matches TRBD2 (6 bases). V dropped 6 bases and J dropped 5 bases, with 19 bases sitting between them. Germline V gene lookup returns CDR1 ENHRY and CDR2 SYGVKD. CDR3 size: 15 residues. Here the CDR3 reads CAIRLGLSGGETQYF. CDR3 DNA: TGTGCCATCAGGTTGGGACTGAGTGGGGGGGAGACCCAGTACTTC.

As to this clone: This CDR3 is also generated by other DNA sequences in the sample. The gene calls are TRBV11-2 and TRBJ2-5; no clear D gene. V lost 5 bases, J lost 5 bases, and 6 bases lay in between. CDR3 length equals 11 residues. Per the germline V gene, CDR1 is SGHAT and CDR2 is FQNNGV. In nucleotides, the CDR3 is TGTGCCAGCAGCCTTAAGGAGACCCAGTACTTC. Its protein product is CASSLKETQYF.

This sequence joins TRBV30 and TRBJ2-1; D possibly matches TRBD1 or TRBD2 (5 bases each). Looked up from germline, CDR1 is GTSNPN and CDR2 is SVGIG (reference sequence). The CDR3 extends over 15 amino acids. V shed 5 bases and J shed 0 bases, with 14 bases lying between them. CDR3 sequence: CAWDRDGSSYNEQFF. For the CDR3, the DNA is TGTGCCTGGGACCGGGACGGAAGCTCCTACAATGAGCAGTTCTTC.

This chain joins TRBV6-5 and TRBJ1-5; weak D call: TRBD1 (6 bases). With 5 bases removed from V and 2 bases from J, the gap between germline ends came to 13 bases. CDR3 length equals 15 residues. Germline CDR1 and CDR2: MNHEY and SVGAGI. In DNA form, the CDR3 reads TGTGCCAGCAGTCTGAGGACAGATGGCAATCAGCCCCAGCATTTT. It encodes CASSLRTDGNQPQHF.

The chain uses TRBV27 and TRBJ2-1; D not resolved. This CDR3 contains 13 residues. Trimming removed 3 bases at V and 4 bases at J, with 7 bases between. Germline V gene lookup returns CDR1 MNHEY and CDR2 SMNVEV (reference sequence). CDR3 sequence: CASSFTKYNEQFF. CDR3 sequence (DNA): TGTGCCAGCAGTTTTACCAAATACAATGAGCAGTTCTTC.

The chain couples TRBV4-3 to TRBJ1-1; 8 bases are shared with TRBD1. Per germline, CDR1 LGHNA and CDR2 YSLEER. The CDR3 sequence is 17 residues long. Unmatched junction bases numbered 7, after V lost 1 base and J lost 0 bases. CDR3 loop: CASSQVHRGSMNTEAFF. CDR3 in DNA: TGCGCCAGCAGCCAAGTTCACAGGGGGAGCATGAACACTGAAGCTTTCTTT.

This clone was seen only once. The chain uses TRBV28 and TRBJ2-2; D unclear. The CDR3 extends over 16 amino acids. The V gene lost 6 bases and the J gene lost 3 bases, with 17 bases spanning the gap. Germline lookup yields CDR1 MDHEN and CDR2 SYDVKM. CDR3 nucleotides: TGTGCCAGCAGGGAACTGGCGGTTCTGTACACCGGGGAGCTGTTTTTT. Translation: CASRELAVLYTGELFF.

V and J are TRBV11-3 and TRBJ2-2; 9 bases align to TRBD2. The CDR3 sequence is 16 residues long. Per the germline V gene, CDR1 is SGHNT and CDR2 is YENEEA. V lost 2 bases to trimming and J lost 5 bases; unmatched junction nucleotides: 6. This chain's CDR3 is CASSLWESGRTGELFF. CDR3 sequence (DNA): TGTGCCAGCAGCTTATGGGAAAGCGGGAGGACCGGGGAGCTGTTTTTT.

The chain employs TRBV30 and TRBJ1-1, with a possible D match to TRBD1 (5 bases). This CDR3 region has 12 residues. Trimming pared 5 bases from V and 4 bases from J, leaving 11 bases between. Germline V gene data show CDR1 as GTSNPN and CDR2 as SVGIG (reference sequence). CDR3 sequence (DNA): TGTGCCTGGGGTCAGGGTACCACTGAAGCTTTCTTT. Translated, it gives CAWGQGTTEAFF. The complete variable domain, with remaining parts taken from reference TRBV30 and TRBJ1-1, reads SQTIHQWPATLVQPVGSPLSLECTVEGTSNPNLYWYRQAAGRGLQLLFYSVGIGQISSEVPQNLSASRPQDRQFILSSKKLLLSDSGFYLCAWGQGTTEAFFGQGTRLTVV.

The chain recombines TRBV5-4 with TRBJ2-1; D assignment may be TRBD1 or TRBD2 (5 bases each). This CDR3 is built from 12 residues. V was clipped by 4 bases and J by 9 bases, with 11 bases between them. CDR1 and CDR2 from the germline V gene are SGHNT and YYREEE (reference sequence). DNA of the CDR3: TGTGCCAGCAGCCGGGGCTACGGTGAGCAGTTCTTC. Translated: CASSRGYGEQFF.

This clone was picked up one time. V gene TRBV29-1 combines with J gene TRBJ2-1, with 12 bases matching TRBD2. J gave up 8 bases and V 6 bases, and 8 bases lay outside the gene matches. The CDR3 extends over 14 amino acids. The germline gives CDR1 SQVTM, CDR2 ANQGSEA. The CDR3 DNA reads TGCAGCGTCCGACTAGCGGGAGTGAGCGATGAGCAGTTCTTC. It translates to CSVRLAGVSDEQFF.

The gene calls are TRBV11-2 and TRBJ1-1, with D hard to call. The germline CDR1 and CDR2 sequences are SGHAT and FQNNGV. This CDR3 contains 15 residues. Between the trimmed V and J ends, which lost 2 bases and 6 bases, there was a span of 16 bases. Here the CDR3 DNA reads TGTGCCAGCAGCTTAAGTCTCGGAGAAAGGGCTGAAGCTTTCTTT. Translating it yields CASSLSLGERAEAFF.

V and J are TRBV4-1 and TRBJ2-6; possibly TRBD2 for D (5 bases). This CDR3 is built from 18 residues. CDR1 and CDR2 (germline): MGHRA, YSYEKL. Trimming took 0 bases from V and 0 from J, leaving 12 bases between them. The chain's CDR3 is CASSQEVGVSSGANVLTF. CDR3 DNA sequence: TGCGCCAGCAGCCAAGAGGTCGGGGTTTCCTCTGGGGCCAACGTCCTGACTTTC.

The chain employs TRBV7-7 and TRBJ2-1, with D uncertain. The CDR3 runs to 16 residues. Germline assignment: CDR1 SSHAT and CDR2 FNYEAQ (reference sequence). With 1 base removed from V and 1 base from J, the gap between germline ends came to 11 bases. The CDR3 coding sequence is TGTGCCAGCAGCTTAGATGGGTTTGGGTCCTACAATGAGCAGTTCTTC. This encodes CASSLDGFGSYNEQFF.